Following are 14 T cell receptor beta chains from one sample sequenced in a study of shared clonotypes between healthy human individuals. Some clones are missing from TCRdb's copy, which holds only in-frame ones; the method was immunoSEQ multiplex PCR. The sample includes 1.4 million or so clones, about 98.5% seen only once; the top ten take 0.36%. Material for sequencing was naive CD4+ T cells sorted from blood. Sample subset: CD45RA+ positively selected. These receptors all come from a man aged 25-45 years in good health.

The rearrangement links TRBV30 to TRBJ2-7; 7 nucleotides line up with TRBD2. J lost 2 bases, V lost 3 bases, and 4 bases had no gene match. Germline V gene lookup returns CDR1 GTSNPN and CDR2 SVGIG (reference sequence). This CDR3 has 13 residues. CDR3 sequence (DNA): TGTGCCTGGAGCGGGGCGGGAGCCTACGAGCAGTACTTC. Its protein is CAWSGAGAYEQYF.

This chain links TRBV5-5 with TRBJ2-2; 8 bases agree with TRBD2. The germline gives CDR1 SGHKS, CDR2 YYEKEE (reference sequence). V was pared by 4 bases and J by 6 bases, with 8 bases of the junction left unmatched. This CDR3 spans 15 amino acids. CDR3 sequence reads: CASSQLAGSSGELFF. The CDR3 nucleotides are TGTGCCAGCAGCCAGTTAGCGGGGAGTTCCGGGGAGCTGTTTTTT.

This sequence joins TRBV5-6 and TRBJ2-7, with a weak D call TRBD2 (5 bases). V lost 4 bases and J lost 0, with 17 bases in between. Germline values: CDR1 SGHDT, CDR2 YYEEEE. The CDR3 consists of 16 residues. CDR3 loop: CASSNIRSGTSYEQYF. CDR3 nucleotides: TGTGCCAGCAGCAATATTAGGAGCGGAACCTCCTACGAGCAGTACTTC.

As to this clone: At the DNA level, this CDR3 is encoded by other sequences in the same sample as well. CDR3 in DNA: TGTGCCAGCAGCTTAGACAGGGGCACCGGGGAGCTGTTTTTT. Its translation: CASSLDRGTGELFF. The chain employs TRBV7-2 and TRBJ2-2; TRBD1 matches 7 bases. V was clipped by 1 base and J by 4 bases; unmatched bases: 0. The CDR3 extends over 14 amino acids. CDR1 and CDR2 (germline): SGHTA, FQGNSA.

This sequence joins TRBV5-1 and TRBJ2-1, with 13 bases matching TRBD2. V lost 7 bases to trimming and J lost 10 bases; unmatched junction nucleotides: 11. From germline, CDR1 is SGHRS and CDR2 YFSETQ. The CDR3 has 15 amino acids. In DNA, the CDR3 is TGCGCCAGCGGACTAGCGGGGGAGGTCCTTCGGGAGCAGTTCTTC. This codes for CASGLAGEVLREQFF.

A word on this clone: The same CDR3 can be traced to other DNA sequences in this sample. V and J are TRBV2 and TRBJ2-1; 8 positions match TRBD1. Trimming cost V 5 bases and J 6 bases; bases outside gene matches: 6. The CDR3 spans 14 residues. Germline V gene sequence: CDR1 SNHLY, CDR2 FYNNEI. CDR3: CASSKGQGVNEQFF. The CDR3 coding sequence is TGTGCCAGCAGTAAAGGACAGGGAGTCAATGAGCAGTTCTTC.

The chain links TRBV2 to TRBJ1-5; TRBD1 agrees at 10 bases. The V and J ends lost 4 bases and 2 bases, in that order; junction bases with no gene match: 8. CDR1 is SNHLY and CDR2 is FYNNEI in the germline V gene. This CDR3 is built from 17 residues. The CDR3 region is CASSVRDRGLGNQPQHF. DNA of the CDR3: TGTGCCAGCAGTGTCCGGGACAGGGGTCTCGGCAATCAGCCCCAGCATTTT.

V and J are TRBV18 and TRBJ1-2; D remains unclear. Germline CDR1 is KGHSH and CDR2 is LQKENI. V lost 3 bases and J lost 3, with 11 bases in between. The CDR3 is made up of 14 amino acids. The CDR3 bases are TGTGCCAGCTCACCCACCCCAAACCACTATGGCTACACCTTC. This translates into CASSPTPNHYGYTF.

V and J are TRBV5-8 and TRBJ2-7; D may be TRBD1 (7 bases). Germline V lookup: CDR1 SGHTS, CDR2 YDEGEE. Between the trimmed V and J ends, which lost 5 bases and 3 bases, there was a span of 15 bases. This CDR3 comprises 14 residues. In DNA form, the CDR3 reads TGTGCCAGCAGACAGACAGGGAGGCACTACGAGCAGTACTTC. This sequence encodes CASRQTGRHYEQYF.

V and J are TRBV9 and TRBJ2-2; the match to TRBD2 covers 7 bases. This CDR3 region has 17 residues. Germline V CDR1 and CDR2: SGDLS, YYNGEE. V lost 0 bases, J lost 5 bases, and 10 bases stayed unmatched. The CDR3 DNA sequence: TGTGCCAGCAGCGTAGCGGGCGCGGGAGTAGATACCGGGGAGCTGTTTTTT. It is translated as CASSVAGAGVDTGELFF.

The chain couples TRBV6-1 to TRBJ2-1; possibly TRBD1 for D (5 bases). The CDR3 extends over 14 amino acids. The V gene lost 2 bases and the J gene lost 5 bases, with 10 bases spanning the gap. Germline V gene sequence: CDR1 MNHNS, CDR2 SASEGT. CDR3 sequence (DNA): TGTGCCAGCAGTGAATGGCGGACAAACAATGAGCAGTTCTTC. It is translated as CASSEWRTNNEQFF.

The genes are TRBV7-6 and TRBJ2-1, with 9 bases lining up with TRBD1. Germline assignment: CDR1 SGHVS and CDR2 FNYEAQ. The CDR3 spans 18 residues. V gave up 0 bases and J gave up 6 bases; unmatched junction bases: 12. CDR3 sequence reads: CASSLATFGTGRPNEQFF. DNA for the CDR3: TGTGCCAGCAGCTTAGCGACGTTTGGGACAGGGCGCCCCAATGAGCAGTTCTTC. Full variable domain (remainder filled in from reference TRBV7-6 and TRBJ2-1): GAGVSQSPRYKVTKRGQDVALRCDPISGHVSLYWYRQALGQGPEFLTYFNYEAQQDKSGLPNDRFSAERPEGSISTLTIQRTEQRDSAMYRCASSLATFGTGRPNEQFFGPGTRLTVL.

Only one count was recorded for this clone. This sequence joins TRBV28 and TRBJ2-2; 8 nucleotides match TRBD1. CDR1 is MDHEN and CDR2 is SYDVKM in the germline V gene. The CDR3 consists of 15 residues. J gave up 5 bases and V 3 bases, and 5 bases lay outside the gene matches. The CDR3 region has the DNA TGTGCCAGCAGTTTCCTGCAGGGGGCAACCGGGGAGCTGTTTTTT. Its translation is CASSFLQGATGELFF. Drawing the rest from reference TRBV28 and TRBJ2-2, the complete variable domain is DVKVTQSSRYLVKRTGEKVFLECVQDMDHENMFWYRQDPGLGLRLIYFSYDVKMKEKGDIPEGYSVSREKKERFSLILESASTNQTSMYLCASSFLQGATGELFFGEGSRLTVL.

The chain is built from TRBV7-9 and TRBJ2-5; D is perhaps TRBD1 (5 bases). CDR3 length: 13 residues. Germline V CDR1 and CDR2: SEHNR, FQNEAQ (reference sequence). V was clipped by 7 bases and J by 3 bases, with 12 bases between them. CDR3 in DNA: TGTGCCAGCATCAAGCAGGGTAAAGAGACCCAGTACTTC. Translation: CASIKQGKETQYF.